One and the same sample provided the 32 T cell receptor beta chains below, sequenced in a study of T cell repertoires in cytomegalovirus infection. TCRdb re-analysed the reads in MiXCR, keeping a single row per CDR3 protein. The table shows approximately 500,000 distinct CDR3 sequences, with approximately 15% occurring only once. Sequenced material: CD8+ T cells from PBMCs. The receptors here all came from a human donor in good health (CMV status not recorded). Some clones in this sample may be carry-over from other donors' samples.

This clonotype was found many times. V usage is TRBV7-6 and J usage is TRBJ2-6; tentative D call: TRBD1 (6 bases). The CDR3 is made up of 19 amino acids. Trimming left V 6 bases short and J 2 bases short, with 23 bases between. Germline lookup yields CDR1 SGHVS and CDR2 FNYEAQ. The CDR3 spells CASSFSTGTAPAGANVLTF. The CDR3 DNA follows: TGTGCCAGCAGTTTTTCCACAGGGACGGCACCGGCTGGGGCCAACGTCCTGACTTTC.

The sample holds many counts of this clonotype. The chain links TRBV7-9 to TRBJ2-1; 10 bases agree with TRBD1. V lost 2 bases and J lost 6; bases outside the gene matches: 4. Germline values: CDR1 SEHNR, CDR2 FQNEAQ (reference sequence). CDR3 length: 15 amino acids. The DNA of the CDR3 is TGTGCCAGCAGCTTACGGGACAGGGGTGGCAATGAGCAGTTCTTC. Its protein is CASSLRDRGGNEQFF.

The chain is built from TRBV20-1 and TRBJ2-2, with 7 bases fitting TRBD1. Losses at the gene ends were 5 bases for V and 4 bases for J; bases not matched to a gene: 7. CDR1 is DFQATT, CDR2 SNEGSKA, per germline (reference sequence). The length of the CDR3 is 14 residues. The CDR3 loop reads CSAAQGSFTGELFF. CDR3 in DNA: TGCAGTGCTGCACAGGGGTCTTTCACCGGGGAGCTGTTTTTT.

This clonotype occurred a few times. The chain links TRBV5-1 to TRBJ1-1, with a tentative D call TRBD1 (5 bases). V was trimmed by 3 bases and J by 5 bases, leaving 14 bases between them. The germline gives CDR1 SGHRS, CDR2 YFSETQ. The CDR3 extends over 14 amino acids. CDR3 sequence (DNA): TGCGCCAGCAGCTCGGGTCCAGGGAGAACTGAAGCTTTCTTT. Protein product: CASSSGPGRTEAFF.

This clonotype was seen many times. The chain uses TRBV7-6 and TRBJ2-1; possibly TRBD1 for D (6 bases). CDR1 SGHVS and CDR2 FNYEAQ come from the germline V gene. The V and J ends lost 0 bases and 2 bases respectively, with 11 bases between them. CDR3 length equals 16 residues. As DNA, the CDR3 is TGTGCCAGCAGCTTAGCGGGACATGAGCCCTACAATGAGCAGTTCTTC. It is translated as CASSLAGHEPYNEQFF.

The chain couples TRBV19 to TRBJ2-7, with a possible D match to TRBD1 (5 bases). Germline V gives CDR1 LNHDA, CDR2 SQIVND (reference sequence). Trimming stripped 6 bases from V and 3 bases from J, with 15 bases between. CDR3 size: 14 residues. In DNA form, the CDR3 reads TGTGCCAGTAGGGAGCGAGGACAATTCTACGAGCAGTACTTC. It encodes CASRERGQFYEQYF.

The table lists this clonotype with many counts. CDR3 bases: TGTGCCAGCGGTGAAGGGTCGGAGACCCAGTACTTC. This sequence encodes CASGEGSETQYF. The J gene is TRBJ2-5, the V gene TRBV7-9; D gene ambiguous. The V end was cut by 8 bases, the J end by 5 bases, with 12 bases between. The CDR3 loop spans 12 amino acids. The V gene's germline CDR1 is SEHNR and CDR2 FQNEAQ (reference sequence).

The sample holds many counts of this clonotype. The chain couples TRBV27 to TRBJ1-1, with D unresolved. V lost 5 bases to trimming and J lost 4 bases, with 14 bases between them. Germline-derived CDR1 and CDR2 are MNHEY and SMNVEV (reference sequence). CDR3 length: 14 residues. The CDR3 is CASSPRELGTEAFF. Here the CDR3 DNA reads TGTGCCAGCAGTCCTCGGGAATTGGGCACTGAAGCTTTCTTT.

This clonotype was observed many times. CDR3 DNA sequence: TGCGCCAGCAGCCAAGAAATCCAGCAAAACGAGCAGTACTTC. Its translation is CASSQEIQQNEQYF. The chain couples TRBV4-1 to TRBJ2-7; D call uncertain. The V gene's germline CDR1 is MGHRA and CDR2 YSYEKL. Trimming stripped 0 bases from V and 5 bases from J, with 11 bases between. The CDR3 is made up of 14 amino acids.

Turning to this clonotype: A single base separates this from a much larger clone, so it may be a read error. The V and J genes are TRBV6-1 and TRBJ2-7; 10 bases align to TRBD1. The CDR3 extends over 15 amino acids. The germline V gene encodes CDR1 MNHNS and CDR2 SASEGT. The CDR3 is CASSVDRGVSYEPYF. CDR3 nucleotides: TGTGCCAGCAGTGTGGACAGGGGGGTCTCCTACGAGCCGTACTTC.

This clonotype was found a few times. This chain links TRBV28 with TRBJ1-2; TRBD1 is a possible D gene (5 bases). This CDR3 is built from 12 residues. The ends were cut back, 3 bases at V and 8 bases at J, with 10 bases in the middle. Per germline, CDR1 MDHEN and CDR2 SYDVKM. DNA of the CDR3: TGTGCCAGCAGTTTCCAGGGACCCGGCTACACCTTC. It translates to CASSFQGPGYTF.

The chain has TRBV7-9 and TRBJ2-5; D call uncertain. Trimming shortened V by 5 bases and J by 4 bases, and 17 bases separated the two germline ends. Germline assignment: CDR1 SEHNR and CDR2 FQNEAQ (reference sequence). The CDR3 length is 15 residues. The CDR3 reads CASSPAIYGPETQYF. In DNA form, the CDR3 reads TGTGCCAGCAGCCCCGCGATTTACGGACCAGAGACCCAGTACTTC.

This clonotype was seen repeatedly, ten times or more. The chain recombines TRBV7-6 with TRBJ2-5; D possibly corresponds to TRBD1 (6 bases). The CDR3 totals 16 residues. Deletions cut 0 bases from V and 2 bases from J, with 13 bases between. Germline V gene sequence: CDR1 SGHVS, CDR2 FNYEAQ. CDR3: CASSLAEGTPQETQYF. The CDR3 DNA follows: TGTGCCAGCAGCTTAGCGGAAGGGACACCACAAGAGACCCAGTACTTC.

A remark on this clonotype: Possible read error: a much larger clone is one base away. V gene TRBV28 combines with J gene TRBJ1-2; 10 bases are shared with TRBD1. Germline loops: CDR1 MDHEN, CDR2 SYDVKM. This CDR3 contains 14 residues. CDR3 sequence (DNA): TGTGCCAACAGTCCATGGGACAGGGGCTATGGCTACACCTTC. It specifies CANSPWDRGYGYTF.

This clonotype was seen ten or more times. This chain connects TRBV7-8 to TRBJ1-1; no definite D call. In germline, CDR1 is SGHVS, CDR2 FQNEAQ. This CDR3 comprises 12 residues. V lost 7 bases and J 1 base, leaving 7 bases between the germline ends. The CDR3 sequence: CASTAGNTEAFF. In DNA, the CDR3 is TGTGCCAGCACAGCAGGGAACACTGAAGCTTTCTTT.

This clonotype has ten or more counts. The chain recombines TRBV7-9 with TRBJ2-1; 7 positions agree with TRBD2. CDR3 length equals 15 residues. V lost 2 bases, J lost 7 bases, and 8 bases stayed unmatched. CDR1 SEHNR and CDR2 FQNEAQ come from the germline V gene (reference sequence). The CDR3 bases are TGTGCCAGCAGCTTACCATTGGGGGGGGAGAATGAGCAGTTCTTC. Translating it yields CASSLPLGGENEQFF.

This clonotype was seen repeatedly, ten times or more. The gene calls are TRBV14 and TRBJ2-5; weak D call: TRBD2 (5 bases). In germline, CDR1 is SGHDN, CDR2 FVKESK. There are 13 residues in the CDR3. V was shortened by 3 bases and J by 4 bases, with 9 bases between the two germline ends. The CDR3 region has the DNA TGTGCCAGCAGCCATGGGAGTCCAGAGACCCAGTACTTC. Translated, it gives CASSHGSPETQYF.

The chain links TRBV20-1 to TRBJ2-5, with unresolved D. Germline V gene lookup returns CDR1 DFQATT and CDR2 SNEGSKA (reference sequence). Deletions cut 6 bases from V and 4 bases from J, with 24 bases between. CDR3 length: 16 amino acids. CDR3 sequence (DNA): TGCAGTGCCGTCCCCACAGAGACTTTGCGACGAGAGACCCAGTACTTC. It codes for CSAVPTETLRRETQYF.

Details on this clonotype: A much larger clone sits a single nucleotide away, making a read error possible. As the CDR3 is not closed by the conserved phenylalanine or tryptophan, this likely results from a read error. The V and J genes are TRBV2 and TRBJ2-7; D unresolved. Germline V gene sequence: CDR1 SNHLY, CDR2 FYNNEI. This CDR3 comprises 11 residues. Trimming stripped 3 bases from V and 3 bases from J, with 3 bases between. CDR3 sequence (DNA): TGTGCCAGCAGTGACGGCTACGAGCAGTACTTA. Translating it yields CASSDGYEQYL.

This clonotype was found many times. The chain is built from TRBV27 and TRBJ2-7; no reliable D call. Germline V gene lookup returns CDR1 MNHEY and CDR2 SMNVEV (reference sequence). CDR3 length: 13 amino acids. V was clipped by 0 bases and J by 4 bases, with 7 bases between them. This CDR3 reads CASSLSSEYEQYF. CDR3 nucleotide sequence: TGTGCCAGCAGTTTATCGAGCGAATACGAGCAGTACTTC.

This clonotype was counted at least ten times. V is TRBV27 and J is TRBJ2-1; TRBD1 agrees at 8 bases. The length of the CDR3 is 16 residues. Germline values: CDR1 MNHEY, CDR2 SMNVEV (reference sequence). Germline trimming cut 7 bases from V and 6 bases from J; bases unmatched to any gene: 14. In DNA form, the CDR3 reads TGTGCCAGCACTTACTCCTCGGGACAGGTGCTCAATGAGCAGTTCTTC. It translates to CASTYSSGQVLNEQFF.

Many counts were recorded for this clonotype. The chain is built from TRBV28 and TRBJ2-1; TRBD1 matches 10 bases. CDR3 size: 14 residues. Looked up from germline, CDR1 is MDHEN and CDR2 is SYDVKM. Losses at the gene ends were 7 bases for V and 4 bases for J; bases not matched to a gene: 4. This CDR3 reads CASIRDRGYNEQFF. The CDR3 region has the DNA TGTGCCAGCATCAGGGACAGGGGATACAATGAGCAGTTCTTC.

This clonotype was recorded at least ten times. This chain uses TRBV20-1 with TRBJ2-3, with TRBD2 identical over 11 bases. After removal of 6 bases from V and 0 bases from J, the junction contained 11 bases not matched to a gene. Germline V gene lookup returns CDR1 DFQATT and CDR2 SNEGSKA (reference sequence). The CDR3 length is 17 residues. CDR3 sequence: CSAHPLGLAVSTDTQYF. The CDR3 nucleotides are TGCAGTGCCCATCCGTTGGGACTAGCGGTGAGCACAGATACGCAGTATTTT.

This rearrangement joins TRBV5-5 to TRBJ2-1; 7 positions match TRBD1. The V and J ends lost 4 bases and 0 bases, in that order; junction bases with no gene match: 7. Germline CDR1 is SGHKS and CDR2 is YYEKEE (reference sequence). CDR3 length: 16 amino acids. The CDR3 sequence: CASSPSTGHSYNEQFF. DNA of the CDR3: TGTGCCAGCAGCCCCTCGACAGGGCACTCCTACAATGAGCAGTTCTTC.

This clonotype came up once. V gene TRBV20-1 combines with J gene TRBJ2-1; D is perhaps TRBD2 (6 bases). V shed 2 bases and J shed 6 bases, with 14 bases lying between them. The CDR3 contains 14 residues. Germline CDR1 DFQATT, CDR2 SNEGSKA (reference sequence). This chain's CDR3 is CSARFGGSGNEQFF. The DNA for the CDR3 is TGCAGTGCTAGATTTGGGGGTAGCGGCAATGAGCAGTTCTTC.

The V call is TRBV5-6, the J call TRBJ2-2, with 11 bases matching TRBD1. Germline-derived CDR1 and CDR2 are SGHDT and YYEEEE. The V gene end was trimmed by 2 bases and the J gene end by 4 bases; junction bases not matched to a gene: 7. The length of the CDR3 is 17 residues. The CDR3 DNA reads TGTGCCAGCAGCTTCCTTGGGACAGGGGGATTCACCGGGGAGCTGTTTTTT. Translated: CASSFLGTGGFTGELFF.

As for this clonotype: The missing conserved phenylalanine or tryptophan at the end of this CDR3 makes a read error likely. The CDR3 sequence is CASSFPQRGGCGELFY. In nucleotides, the CDR3 is TGTGCCAGCAGTTTTCCCCAGCGGGGGGGGTGCGGGGAGCTGTTTTAT. The chain couples TRBV12-3 or TRBV12-4 to TRBJ2-2; 10 nucleotides line up with TRBD2. This CDR3 has 16 amino acids. The junction had 8 bases not matched to a gene; V was cut back by 3 bases and J by 7 bases.

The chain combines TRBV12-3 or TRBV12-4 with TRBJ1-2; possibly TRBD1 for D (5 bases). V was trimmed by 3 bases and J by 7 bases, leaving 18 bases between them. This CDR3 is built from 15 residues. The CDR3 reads CASSLGDTFKSGYTF. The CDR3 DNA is TGTGCCAGCAGTTTGGGGGATACCTTTAAGAGTGGCTACACCTTC.

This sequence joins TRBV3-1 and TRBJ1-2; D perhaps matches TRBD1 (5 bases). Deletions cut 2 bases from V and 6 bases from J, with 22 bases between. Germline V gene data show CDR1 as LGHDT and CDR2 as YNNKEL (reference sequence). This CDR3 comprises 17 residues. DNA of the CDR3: TGTGCCAGCAGCCAATTTCCCCCGGGGGGGGAAGGAGATGGCTACACCTTC. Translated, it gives CASSQFPPGGEGDGYTF. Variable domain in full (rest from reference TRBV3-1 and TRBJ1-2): DTAVSQTPKYLVTQMGNDKSIKCEQNLGHDTMYWYKQDSKKFLKIMFSYNNKELIINETVPNRFSPKSPDKAHLNLHINSLELGDSAVYFCASSQFPPGGEGDGYTFGSGTRLTVV.

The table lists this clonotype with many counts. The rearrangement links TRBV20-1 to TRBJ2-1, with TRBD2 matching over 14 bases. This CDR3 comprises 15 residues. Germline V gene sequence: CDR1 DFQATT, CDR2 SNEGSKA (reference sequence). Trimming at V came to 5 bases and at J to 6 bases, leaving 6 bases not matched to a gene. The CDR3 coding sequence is TGCAGTGCTGATCAAGGGACTAGCGGGAGCAATGAGCAGTTCTTC. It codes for CSADQGTSGSNEQFF.

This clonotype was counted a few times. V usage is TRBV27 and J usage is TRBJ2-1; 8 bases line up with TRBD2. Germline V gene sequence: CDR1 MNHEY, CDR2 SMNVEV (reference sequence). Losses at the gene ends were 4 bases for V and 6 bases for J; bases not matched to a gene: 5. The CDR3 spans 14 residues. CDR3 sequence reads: CASSSHLAGNEQFF. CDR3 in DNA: TGTGCCAGCAGTTCTCACCTAGCGGGCAATGAGCAGTTCTTC.

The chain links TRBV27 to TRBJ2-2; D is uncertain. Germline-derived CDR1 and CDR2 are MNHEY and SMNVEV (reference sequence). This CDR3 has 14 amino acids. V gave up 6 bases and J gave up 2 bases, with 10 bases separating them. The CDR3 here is CASRVRSNTGELFF. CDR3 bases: TGTGCCAGCAGGGTCCGGAGCAACACCGGGGAGCTGTTTTTT.